This T cell receptor (beta chain) was profiled in a study of response to subunit inactivated influenza vaccine (dated by TCRdb to between 2017 and 2018). Study-level background: Deep quantitative profiling of the T cell receptor repertoire was used in the study to follow responses to a trivalent subunit inactivated influenza vaccine. General findings and caveats noted by the study authors: The authors proposed that each seasonal influenza vaccination may bring in only a limited number of new T cells.

Counted from cysteine to phenylalanine, this CDR3 has 15 amino acids. The sequence is cut down to CDR3 DNA, 45 bases in frame from base 1. According to the germline V gene, CDR1 reads SGHRS and CDR2 reads YFSETQ. Many counts were recorded for this clonotype. Its specific antigen is unknown. Relative to the germline gene, one junction end is altered; a read error may explain this. Receptors were amplified or captured by RT-PCR. TCRdb names Illumina HiSeq 2500 as the instrument used. TCRdb applied fastp at Q25 and MiXCR to the public reads, then kept only in-frame beta chains. Rows merge per CDR3 protein into single entries with the most common DNA and genes. This sample has fewer than 600,000 distinct CDR3 sequences in its table, and 6% to 9% of those were observed once. Approximately 14% of the sample rests with the top ten.

The sequences come from PBMCs from blood, collected around 25 months after vaccination. The clonotype was recovered from a man aged 45 to 70 who received an inactivated influenza vaccine. Donor details come from another sample of the same person, matched by shared clones. The chain joins TRBV5-1 to TRBJ2-3, with 8 bases aligning to TRBD2. In nucleotides, the sequence is TGTGCCAGCAGCTTAGTAGCGGGGAGCACAGATACGCAGTATTTT. It is translated as CASSLVAGSTDTQYF.